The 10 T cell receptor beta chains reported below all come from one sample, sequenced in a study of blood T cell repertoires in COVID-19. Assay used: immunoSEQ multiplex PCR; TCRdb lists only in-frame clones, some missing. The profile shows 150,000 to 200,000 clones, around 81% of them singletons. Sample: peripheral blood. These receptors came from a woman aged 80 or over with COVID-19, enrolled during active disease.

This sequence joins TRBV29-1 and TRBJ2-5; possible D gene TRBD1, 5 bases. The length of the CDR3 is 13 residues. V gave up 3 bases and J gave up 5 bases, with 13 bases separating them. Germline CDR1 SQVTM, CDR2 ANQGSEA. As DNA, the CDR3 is TGCAGCGTTGACGCGGCAGGGCGGGAGACCCAGTACTTC. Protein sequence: CSVDAAGRETQYF. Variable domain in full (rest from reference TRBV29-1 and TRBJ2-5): SAVISQKPSRDICQRGTSLTIQCQVDSQVTMMFWYRQQPGQSLTLIATANQGSEATYESGFVIDKFPISRPNLTFSTLTVSNMSPEDSSIYLCSVDAAGRETQYFGPGTRLLVL.

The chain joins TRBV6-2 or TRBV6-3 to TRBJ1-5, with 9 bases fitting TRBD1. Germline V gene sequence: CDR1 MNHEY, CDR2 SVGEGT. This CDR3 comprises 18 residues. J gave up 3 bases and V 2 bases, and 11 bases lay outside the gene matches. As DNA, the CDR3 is TGTGCCAGCAGTTACCCTCCTGGACAGGGGCGCCCCAATCAGCCCCAGCATTTT. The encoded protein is CASSYPPGQGRPNQPQHF.

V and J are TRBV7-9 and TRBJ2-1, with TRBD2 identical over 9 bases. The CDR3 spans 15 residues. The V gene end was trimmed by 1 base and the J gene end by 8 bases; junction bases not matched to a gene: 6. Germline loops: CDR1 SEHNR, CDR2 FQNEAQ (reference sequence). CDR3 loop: CASSLVIAGDHEQFF. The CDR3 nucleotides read TGTGCCAGCAGCTTAGTAATAGCGGGGGATCATGAGCAGTTCTTC.

The CDR3 DNA is TGTGCCAGCAGCCTTGGGACAGGGGGCTACGAGCAGTACTTC. Its protein is CASSLGTGGYEQYF. This chain links TRBV3-1 (or the pseudogene TRBV3-2) with TRBJ2-7; TRBD1 agrees at 11 bases. Germline-derived CDR1 and CDR2 are LGHDT and YNNKEL (reference sequence). This CDR3 is 14 amino acids long. V dropped 4 bases and J dropped 3; count of bases not matched to a gene: 2.

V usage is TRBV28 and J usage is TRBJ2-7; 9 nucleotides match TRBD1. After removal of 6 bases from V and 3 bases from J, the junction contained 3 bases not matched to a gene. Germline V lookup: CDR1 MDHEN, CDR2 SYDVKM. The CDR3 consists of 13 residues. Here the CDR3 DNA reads TGTGCCAGCAGAAAGGGACAGGGCTACGAGCAGTACTTC. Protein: CASRKGQGYEQYF.

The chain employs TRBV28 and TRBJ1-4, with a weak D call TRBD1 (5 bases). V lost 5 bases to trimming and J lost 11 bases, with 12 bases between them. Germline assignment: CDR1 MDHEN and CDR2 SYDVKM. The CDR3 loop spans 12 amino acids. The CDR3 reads CASSLPTGKLFF. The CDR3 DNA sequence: TGTGCCAGCAGTCTGCCCACAGGTAAACTGTTTTTT.

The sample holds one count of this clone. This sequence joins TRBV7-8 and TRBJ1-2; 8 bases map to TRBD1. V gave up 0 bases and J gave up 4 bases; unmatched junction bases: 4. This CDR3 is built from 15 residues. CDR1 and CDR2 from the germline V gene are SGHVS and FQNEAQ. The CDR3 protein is CASSLASGTGYGYTF. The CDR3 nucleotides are TGTGCCAGCAGCTTAGCTTCCGGGACAGGCTATGGCTACACCTTC. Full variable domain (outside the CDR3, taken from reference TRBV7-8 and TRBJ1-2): GAGVSQSPRYKVAKRGQDVALRCDPISGHVSLFWYQQALGQGPEFLTYFQNEAQLDKSGLPSDRFFAERPEGSVSTLKIQRTQQEDSAVYLCASSLASGTGYGYTFGSGTRLTVV.

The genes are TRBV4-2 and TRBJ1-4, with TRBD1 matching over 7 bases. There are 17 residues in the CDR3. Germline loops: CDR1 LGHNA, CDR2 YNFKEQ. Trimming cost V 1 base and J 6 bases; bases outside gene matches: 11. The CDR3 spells CASSQGAIGGDDEKLFF. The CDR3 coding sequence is TGTGCCAGCAGCCAAGGGGCAATAGGGGGCGATGATGAAAAACTGTTTTTT.

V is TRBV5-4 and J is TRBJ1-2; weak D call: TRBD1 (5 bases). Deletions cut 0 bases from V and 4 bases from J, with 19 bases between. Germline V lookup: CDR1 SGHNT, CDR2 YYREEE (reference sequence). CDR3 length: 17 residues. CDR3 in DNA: TGTGCCAGCAGCTTGGGGGCAGGGTTCGAATCTCTCTATGGCTACACCTTC. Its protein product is CASSLGAGFESLYGYTF.

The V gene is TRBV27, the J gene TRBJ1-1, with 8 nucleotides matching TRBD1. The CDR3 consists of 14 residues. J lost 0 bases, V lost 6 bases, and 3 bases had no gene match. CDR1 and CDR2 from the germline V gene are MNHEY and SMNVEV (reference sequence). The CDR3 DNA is TGTGCCAGCAGCGTGGGACAGGTGAACACTGAAGCTTTCTTT. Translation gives CASSVGQVNTEAFF.